This T cell receptor (beta chain) was captured in a study of blood T cell repertoires in COVID-19. Study-level background: PBMCs, B-cell-depleted T cells, or T cells provided the cDNA or gDNA that made up the material.

Per the study methods: Amplification of reference gene primers was used by the study to estimate nucleated cell counts. The table came from immunoSEQ multiplex PCR; TCRdb's copy has only in-frame clones and leaves some out. V and J calls and clone size come straight from that table; D and trimming were deduced from the DNA. The sample shows some 90,000 clones, roughly 86% of them seen only once. The sample holds a few counts of this clone. CDR1 SEHNR and CDR2 FQNEAQ come from the germline V gene (reference sequence). Trimming removed 2 bases at V and 2 bases at J, with 9 bases between. The CDR3 runs to 14 residues.

Material for sequencing was peripheral blood. The TCR sequence derives from a human donor in a cohort sampled during active COVID-19. The V and J genes are TRBV7-9 and TRBJ1-1, with D perhaps matching TRBD1 (6 bases). The CDR3 DNA follows: TGTGCCAGCAGCTTATTAGGGGGTAACACTGAAGCTTTCTTT. This encodes CASSLLGGNTEAFF.